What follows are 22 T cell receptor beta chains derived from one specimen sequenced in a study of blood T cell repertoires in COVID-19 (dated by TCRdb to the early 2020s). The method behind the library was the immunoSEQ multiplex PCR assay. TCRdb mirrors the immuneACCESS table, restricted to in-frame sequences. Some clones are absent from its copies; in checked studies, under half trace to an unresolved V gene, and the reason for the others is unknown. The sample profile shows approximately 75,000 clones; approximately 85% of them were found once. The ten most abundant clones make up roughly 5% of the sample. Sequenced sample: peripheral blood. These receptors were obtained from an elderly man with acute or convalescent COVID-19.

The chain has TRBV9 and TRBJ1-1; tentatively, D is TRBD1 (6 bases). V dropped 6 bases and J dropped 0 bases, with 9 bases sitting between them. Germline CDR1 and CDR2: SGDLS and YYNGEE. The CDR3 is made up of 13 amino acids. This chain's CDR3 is CASKGGMNTEAFF. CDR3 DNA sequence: TGTGCCAGCAAGGGGGGGATGAACACTGAAGCTTTCTTT.

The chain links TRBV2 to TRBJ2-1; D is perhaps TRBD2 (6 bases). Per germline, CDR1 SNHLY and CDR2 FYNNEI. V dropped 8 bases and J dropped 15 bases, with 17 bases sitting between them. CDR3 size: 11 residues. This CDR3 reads CASAQTRLGFF. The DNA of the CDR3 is TGTGCCAGCGCCCAGACTAGATTAGGGTTCTTC. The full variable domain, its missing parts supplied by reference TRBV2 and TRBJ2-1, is EPEVTQTPSHQVTQMGQEVILRCVPISNHLYFYWYRQILGQKVEFLVSFYNNEISEKSEIFDDQFSVERPDGSNFTLKIRSTKLEDSAMYFCASAQTRLGFFGPGTRLTVL.

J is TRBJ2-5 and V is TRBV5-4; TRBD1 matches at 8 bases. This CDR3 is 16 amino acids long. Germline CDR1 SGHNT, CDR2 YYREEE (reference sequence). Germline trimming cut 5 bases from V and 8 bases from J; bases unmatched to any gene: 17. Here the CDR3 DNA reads TGTGCCAGCAGTGGAGGCCTCAGGGGGCGGGACTCAACCCAGTACTTC. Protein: CASSGGLRGRDSTQYF.

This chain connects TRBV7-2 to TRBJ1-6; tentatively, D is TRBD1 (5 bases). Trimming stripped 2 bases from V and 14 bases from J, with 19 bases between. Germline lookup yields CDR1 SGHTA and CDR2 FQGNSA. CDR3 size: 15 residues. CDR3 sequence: CASSLQGRTRGALHF. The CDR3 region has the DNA TGTGCCAGCAGCTTACAGGGCCGGACCCGCGGGGCCCTCCACTTT.

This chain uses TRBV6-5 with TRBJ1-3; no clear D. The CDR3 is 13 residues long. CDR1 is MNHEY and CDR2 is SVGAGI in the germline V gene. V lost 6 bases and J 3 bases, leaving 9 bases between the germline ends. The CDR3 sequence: CASRYAVGNTIYF. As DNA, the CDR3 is TGTGCCAGCAGGTACGCAGTTGGAAACACCATATATTTT.

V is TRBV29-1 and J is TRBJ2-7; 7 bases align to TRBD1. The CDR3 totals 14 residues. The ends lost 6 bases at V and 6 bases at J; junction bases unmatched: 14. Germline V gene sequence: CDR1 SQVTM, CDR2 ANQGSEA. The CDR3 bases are TGCAGCGTGAGGGACAGCAGGGGTGGGCGCGAGCAGTACTTC. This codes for CSVRDSRGGREQYF.

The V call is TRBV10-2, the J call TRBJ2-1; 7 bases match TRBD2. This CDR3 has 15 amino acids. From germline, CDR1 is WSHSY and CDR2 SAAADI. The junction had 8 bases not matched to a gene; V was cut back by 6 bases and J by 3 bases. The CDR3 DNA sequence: TGCGCCAGCAGCCCCCCTAGCGGACGCTACAATGAGCAGTTCTTC. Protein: CASSPPSGRYNEQFF.

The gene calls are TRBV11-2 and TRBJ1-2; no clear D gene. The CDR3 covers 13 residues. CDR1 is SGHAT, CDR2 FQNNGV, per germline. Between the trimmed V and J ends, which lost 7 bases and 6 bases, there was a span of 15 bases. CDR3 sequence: CASTFPGAHGYTF. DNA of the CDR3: TGTGCCAGCACCTTCCCGGGAGCCCATGGCTACACCTTC.

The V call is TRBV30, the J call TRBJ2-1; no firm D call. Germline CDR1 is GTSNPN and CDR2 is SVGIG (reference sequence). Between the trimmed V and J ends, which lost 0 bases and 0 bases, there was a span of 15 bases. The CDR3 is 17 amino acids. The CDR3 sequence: CAWSVLSAYRSYNEQFF. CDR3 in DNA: TGTGCCTGGAGTGTACTCTCCGCATACCGCTCCTACAATGAGCAGTTCTTC.

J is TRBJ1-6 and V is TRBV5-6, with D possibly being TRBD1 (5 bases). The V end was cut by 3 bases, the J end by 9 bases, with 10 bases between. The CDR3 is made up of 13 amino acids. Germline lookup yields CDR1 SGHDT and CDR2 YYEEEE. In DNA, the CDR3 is TGTGCCAGCAGCTCGCAGGGTACTTCACCCCTCCACTTT. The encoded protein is CASSSQGTSPLHF.

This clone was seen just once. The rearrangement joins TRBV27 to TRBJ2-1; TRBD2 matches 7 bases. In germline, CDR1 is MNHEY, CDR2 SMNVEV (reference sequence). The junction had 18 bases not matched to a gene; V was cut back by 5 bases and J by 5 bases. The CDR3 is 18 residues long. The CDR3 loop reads CASSTRSALAIGNNEQFF. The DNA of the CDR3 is TGTGCCAGCAGTACCCGATCCGCACTAGCGATAGGAAACAATGAGCAGTTCTTC.

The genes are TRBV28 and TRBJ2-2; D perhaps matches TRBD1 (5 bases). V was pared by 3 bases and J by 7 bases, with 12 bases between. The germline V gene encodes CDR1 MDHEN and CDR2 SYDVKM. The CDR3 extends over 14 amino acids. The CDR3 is CASSFSREHGELFF. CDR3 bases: TGTGCCAGCAGTTTTTCCAGGGAACACGGGGAGCTGTTTTTT.

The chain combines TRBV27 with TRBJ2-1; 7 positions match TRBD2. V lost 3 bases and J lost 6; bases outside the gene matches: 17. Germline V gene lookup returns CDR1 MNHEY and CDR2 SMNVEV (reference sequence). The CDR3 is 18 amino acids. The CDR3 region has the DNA TGTGCCAGCAGTTTCAATTGGGGGGGGTACAGGTCGGGCAATGAGCAGTTCTTC. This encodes CASSFNWGGYRSGNEQFF.

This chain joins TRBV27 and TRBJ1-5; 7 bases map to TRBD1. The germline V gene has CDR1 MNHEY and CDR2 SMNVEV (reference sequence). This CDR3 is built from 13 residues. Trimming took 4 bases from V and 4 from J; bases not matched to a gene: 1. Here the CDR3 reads CASSSGQNQPQHF. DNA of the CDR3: TGTGCCAGCAGTTCGGGACAGAATCAGCCCCAGCATTTT.

The CDR3 is CASSLDRQSYTIYF. The CDR3 DNA reads TGTGCCAGCAGCTTAGACAGGCAGTCCTACACCATATATTTT. The chain carries TRBV7-7 and TRBJ1-3, with D possibly being TRBD1 (5 bases). V gave up 1 base and J gave up 8 bases, with 12 bases separating them. The germline gives CDR1 SSHAT, CDR2 FNYEAQ (reference sequence). This CDR3 spans 14 amino acids.

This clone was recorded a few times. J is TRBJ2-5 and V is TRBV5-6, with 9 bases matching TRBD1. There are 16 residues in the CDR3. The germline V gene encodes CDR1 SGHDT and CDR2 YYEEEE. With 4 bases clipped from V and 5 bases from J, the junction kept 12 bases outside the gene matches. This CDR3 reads CASSRTGTGRWETQYF. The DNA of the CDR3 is TGTGCCAGCAGCCGTACGGGGACAGGGAGATGGGAGACCCAGTACTTC.

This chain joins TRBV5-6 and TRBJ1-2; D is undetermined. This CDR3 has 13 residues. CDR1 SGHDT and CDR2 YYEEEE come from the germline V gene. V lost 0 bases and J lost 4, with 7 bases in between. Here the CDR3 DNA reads TGTGCCAGCAGCTTGGTTCGCGGCTATGGCTACACCTTC. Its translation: CASSLVRGYGYTF.

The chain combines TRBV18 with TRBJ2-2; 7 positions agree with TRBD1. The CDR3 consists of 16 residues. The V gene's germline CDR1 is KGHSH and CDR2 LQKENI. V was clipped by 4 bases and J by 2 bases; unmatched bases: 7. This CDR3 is CASSLSGTDNTGELFF. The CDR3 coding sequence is TGTGCCAGCTCACTCTCCGGGACAGATAACACCGGGGAGCTGTTTTTT.

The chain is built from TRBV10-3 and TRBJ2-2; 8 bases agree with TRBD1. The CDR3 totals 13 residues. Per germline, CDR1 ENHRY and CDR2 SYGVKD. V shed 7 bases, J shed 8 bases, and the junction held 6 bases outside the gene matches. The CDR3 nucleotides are TGTGCCATCACCGAGACAGGGGCTGGGGAGCTGTTTTTT. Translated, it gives CAITETGAGELFF.

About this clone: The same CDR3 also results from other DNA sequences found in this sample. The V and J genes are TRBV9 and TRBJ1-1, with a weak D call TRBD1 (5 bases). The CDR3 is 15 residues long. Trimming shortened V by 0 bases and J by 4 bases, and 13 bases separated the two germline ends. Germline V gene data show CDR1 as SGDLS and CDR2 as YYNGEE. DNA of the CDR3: TGTGCCAGCAGCGTAGAGGGGCAGGGAATCACTGAAGCTTTCTTT. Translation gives CASSVEGQGITEAFF.

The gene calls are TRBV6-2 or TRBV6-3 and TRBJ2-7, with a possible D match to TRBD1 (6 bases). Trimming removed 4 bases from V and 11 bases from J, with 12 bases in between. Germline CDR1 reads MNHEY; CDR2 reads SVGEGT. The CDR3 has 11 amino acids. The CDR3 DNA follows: TGTGCCAGCAGTTCACAGGGAGTAGAGTACTTC. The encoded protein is CASSSQGVEYF.

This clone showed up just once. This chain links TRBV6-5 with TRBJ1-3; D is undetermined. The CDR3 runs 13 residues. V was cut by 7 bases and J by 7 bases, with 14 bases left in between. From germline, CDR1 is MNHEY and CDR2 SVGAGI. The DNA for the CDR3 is TGTGCCAGCACCCAGGAAGGTTGGAACACCATATATTTT. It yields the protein CASTQEGWNTIYF.